These 20 T cell receptor beta chains were sequenced from one sample in a study of monozygotic twins with inflammatory bowel disease. For each CDR3 protein, TCRdb gives one entry from its re-call of the 5' RACE reads, without DNA. This sample's clone table lists some 160,000 distinct CDR3 sequences. Input material: blood. The source of these receptors is a human donor with ulcerative colitis or Crohn's disease, or a healthy co-twin of an affected twin (not recorded which).

The J gene is TRBJ2-7, the V gene TRBV4-1; TCRdb lists TRBD2, though no DNA is available to test this call. CDR1 is MGHRA, CDR2 YSYEKL, per germline. This CDR3 has 14 residues. The CDR3 loop is CASSLGTDSYEQYF.

The chain links TRBV7-2 to TRBJ2-3; absent DNA, TCRdb's TRBD1 call cannot be checked. The germline V gene has CDR1 SGHTA and CDR2 FQGNSA. This CDR3 region has 14 residues. CDR3 region: CASSLTGSGDTQYF.

The rearrangement uses TRBV9 and TRBJ2-1. Germline CDR1 reads SGDLS; CDR2 reads YYNGEE. CDR3 length: 14 residues. CDR3 sequence: CASSVDLARNEQFF.

The V gene is TRBV6-6, the J gene TRBJ1-1. Germline CDR1 MNHNY, CDR2 SVGAGI (reference sequence). The CDR3 totals 14 residues. The CDR3 loop is CASSYGQVNTEAFF.

This sequence joins TRBV4-3 and TRBJ2-7. Germline CDR1 is LGHNA and CDR2 is YSLEER. This CDR3 region has 13 residues. This chain's CDR3 is CASSQERPYEQYF.

The V gene is TRBV19, the J gene TRBJ2-3. The germline V gene has CDR1 LNHDA and CDR2 SQIVND (reference sequence). The CDR3 is 14 amino acids. This chain's CDR3 is CASKGPTFLDTQYF.

J is TRBJ2-2 and V is TRBV6-2 or TRBV6-3. The CDR3 loop spans 15 amino acids. Germline V lookup: CDR1 MNHEY, CDR2 SVGEGT. Here the CDR3 reads CASSTERVNTGELFF.

The chain uses TRBV6-1 and TRBJ2-3. The CDR3 loop spans 15 amino acids. From germline, CDR1 is MNHNS and CDR2 SASEGT. CDR3 region: CASTYEAIGTDTQYF.

This chain uses TRBV12-3 or TRBV12-4 with TRBJ1-3. The CDR3 extends over 12 amino acids. CDR3 region: CASRRGGNTIYF.

V gene TRBV7-2 combines with J gene TRBJ1-2. Germline V CDR1 and CDR2: SGHTA, FQGNSA. This CDR3 is 15 amino acids long. The CDR3 sequence is CASSFPPPRVYGYTF. The full variable domain, rest sourced from reference TRBV7-2 and TRBJ1-2, is GAGVSQSPSNKVTEKGKDVELRCDPISGHTALYWYRQSLGQGLEFLIYFQGNSAPDKSGLPSDRFSAERTGGSVSTLTIQRTQQEDSAVYLCASSFPPPRVYGYTFGSGTRLTVV.

The gene calls are TRBV5-6 and TRBJ2-1; the TCRdb D gene call, TRBD1, has no DNA to confirm it. Germline-derived CDR1 and CDR2 are SGHDT and YYEEEE. This CDR3 has 17 residues. The CDR3: CASSLGLGTSSYNEQFF.

The chain links TRBV10-3 to TRBJ1-1; TCRdb's D gene call, TRBD1, goes unchecked for lack of DNA. CDR1 is ENHRY, CDR2 SYGVKD, per germline. The length of the CDR3 is 16 residues. The CDR3 protein is CAIRPGQDLPGTEAFF.

The rearrangement joins TRBV7-9 to TRBJ1-4; without DNA, the TCRdb call of TRBD1 cannot be checked. Germline loops: CDR1 SEHNR, CDR2 FQNEAQ (reference sequence). This CDR3 has 14 amino acids. The CDR3 sequence is CASRPTGGPEKLFF. The full variable domain, rest sourced from reference TRBV7-9 and TRBJ1-4, is DTGVSQNPRHKITKRGQNVTFRCDPISEHNRLYWYRQTLGQGPEFLTYFQNEAQLEKSRLLSDRFSAERPKGSFSTLEIQRTEQGDSAMYLCASRPTGGPEKLFFGSGTQLSVL.

This chain joins TRBV4-1 and TRBJ2-1. CDR1 and CDR2 from the germline V gene are MGHRA and YSYEKL. This CDR3 has 15 amino acids. CDR3: CASSRVSQTYNEQFF.

This chain connects TRBV5-6 to TRBJ1-4. CDR3 size: 14 residues. The germline V gene has CDR1 SGHDT and CDR2 YYEEEE. The CDR3 loop reads CASSTLTTNEKLFF.

V usage is TRBV5-1 and J usage is TRBJ2-1. This CDR3 is 14 amino acids long. Germline CDR1 SGHRS, CDR2 YFSETQ. CDR3 residues: CASRAGSAYNEQFF.

This chain joins TRBV27 and TRBJ1-1; TCRdb's D call, TRBD1, is unchecked because there is no DNA. The CDR3 has 14 residues. The germline gives CDR1 MNHEY, CDR2 SMNVEV (reference sequence). The CDR3 here is CASSLWGRGTEAFF.

The V call is TRBV18, the J call TRBJ2-7; TCRdb picks TRBD1, but there is no DNA to check that call. The CDR3 contains 14 residues. Germline CDR1 reads KGHSH; CDR2 reads LQKENI. This CDR3 reads CASSHDRVAYEQYF.

This chain joins TRBV29-1 and TRBJ1-1; TCRdb returns TRBD1, unconfirmable since there is no DNA. CDR3 length equals 13 residues. CDR1 is SQVTM and CDR2 is ANQGSEA in the germline V gene. CDR3 sequence: CSVRGQGITEAFF.

The chain recombines TRBV20-1 with TRBJ2-7; no DNA is available, so the TRBD1 call from TCRdb remains unchecked. CDR3 length: 14 amino acids. Per the germline V gene, CDR1 is DFQATT and CDR2 is SNEGSKA (reference sequence). CDR3 protein: CSARIQGARYEQYF.